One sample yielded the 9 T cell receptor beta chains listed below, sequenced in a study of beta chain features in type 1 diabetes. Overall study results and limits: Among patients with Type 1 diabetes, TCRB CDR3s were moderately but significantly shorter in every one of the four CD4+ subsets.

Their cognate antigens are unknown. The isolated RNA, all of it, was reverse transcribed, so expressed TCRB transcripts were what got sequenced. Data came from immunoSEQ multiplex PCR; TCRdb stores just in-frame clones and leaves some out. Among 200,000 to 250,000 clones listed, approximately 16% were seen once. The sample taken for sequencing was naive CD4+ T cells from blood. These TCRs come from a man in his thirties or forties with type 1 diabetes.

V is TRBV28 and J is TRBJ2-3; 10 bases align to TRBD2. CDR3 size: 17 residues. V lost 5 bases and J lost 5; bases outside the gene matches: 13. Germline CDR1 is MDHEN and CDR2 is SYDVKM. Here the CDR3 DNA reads TGTGCCAGCAGTCTCTCCCTAGCGGGAGTATTGGGAGATACGCAGTATTTT. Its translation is CASSLSLAGVLGDTQYF. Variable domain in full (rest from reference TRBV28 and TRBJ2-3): DVKVTQSSRYLVKRTGEKVFLECVQDMDHENMFWYRQDPGLGLRLIYFSYDVKMKEKGDIPEGYSVSREKKERFSLILESASTNQTSMYLCASSLSLAGVLGDTQYFGPGTRLTVL.

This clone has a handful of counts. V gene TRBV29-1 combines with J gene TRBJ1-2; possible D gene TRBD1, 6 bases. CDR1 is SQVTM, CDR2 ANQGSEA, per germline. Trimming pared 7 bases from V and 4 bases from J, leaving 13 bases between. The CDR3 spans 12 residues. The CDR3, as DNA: TGCAGCGCCTCAGGGGTTGGCTATGGCTACACCTTC. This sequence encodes CSASGVGYGYTF.

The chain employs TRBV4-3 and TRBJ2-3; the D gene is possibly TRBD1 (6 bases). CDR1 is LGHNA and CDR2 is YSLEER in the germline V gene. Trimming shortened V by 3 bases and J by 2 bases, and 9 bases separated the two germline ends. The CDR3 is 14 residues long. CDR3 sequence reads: CASSQDSNTDTQYF. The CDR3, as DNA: TGCGCCAGCAGCCAGGACAGTAACACAGATACGCAGTATTTT.

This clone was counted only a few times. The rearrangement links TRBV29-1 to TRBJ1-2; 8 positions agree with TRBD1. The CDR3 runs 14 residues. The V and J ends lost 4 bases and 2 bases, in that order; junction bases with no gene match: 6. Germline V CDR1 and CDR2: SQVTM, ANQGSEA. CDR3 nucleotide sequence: TGCAGCGTTGGACCCCGACAGGGGAACTATGGCTACACCTTC. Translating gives CSVGPRQGNYGYTF.

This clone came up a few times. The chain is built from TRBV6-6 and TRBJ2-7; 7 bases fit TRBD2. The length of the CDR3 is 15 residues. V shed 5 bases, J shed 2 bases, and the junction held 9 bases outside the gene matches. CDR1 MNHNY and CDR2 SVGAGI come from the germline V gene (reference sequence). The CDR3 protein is CASSREGPETYEQYF. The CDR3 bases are TGTGCCAGCAGTAGGGAGGGACCCGAAACCTACGAGCAGTACTTC.

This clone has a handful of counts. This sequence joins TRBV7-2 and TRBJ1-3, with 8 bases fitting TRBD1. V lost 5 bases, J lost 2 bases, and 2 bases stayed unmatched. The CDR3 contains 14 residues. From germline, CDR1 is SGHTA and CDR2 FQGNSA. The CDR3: CASSQDRAGNTIYF. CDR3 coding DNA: TGTGCCAGCAGCCAGGACAGGGCTGGAAACACCATATATTTT.

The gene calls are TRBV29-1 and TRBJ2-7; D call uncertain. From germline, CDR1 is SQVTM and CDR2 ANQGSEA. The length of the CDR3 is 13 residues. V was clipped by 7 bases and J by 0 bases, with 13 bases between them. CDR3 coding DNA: TGCAGCGCCACCGGGCCGGTCTCCTACGAGCAGTACTTC. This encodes CSATGPVSYEQYF.

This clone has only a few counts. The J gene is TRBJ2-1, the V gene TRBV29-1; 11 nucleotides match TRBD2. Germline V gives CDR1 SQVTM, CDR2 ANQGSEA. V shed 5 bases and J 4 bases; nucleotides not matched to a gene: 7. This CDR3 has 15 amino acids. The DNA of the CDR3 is TGCAGCGTTCCATCTGGACTAGCGGGTTACAATGAGCAGTTCTTC. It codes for CSVPSGLAGYNEQFF.

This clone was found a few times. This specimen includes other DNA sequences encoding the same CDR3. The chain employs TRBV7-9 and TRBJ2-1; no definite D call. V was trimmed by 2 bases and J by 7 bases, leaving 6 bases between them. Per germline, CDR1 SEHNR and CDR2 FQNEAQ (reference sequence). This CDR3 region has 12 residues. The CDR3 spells CASSLSGNEQFF. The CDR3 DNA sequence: TGTGCCAGCAGCTTAAGTGGGAATGAGCAGTTCTTC.